This T cell receptor beta chain was recovered during a study of control samples from healthy donors and cancer patients (dated by TCRdb to 2018 to 2020). Comment on this clone: What antigen it recognizes has not been identified. Base-call qualities are not available, and no considerably larger clone is one nucleotide away.

The library was made by the immunoSEQ multiplex PCR assay. In TCRdb, the immuneACCESS table is reduced to in-frame sequences with V and J assigned. These tables do not hold every clone; where another copy was compared, an unresolved V gene accounts for under half, and the others remain unexplained. The sample includes around 110,000 clones, with around 90% observed a single time. Over 2% of the sample is in the top ten clones. Relative to germline, V is 8 bases shorter and J is 5 bases shorter, with 12 bases between their ends. Per the germline V gene, MNHEY is the CDR1 and SVGAGI is the CDR2. Inclusive of the bounding cysteine and phenylalanine, the CDR3 is 12 residues long. Here the CDR3 DNA is all that survives: 36 bases in frame from base 1.

This clonotype originated in a woman in her 70s in good health. Sequencing was performed on blood. This chain joins TRBV6-5 to TRBJ1-2, with TRBD1 as a weak D call on 6 bases. At the DNA level, the sequence is TGTGCCAGCGGTCATACAGGGTATGGCTACACCTTC. It translates to CASGHTGYGYTF.